This T cell receptor beta chain was obtained from a study of T cells in Graves' hyperthyroidism and ophthalmopathy (dated 2019 in TCRdb). Study-wide context: Peripheral blood was sampled at the time of initial diagnosis, prior to any treatment. Thyroid tissue and blood T-cell repertoires from several Graves' hyperthyroidism patients were also compared in the study. A discovery cohort of about a hundred patients, 43 with Graves' ophthalmopathy and about 58 with stable Graves' hyperthyroidism, was used to find distinguishing TCR V-J signatures. The paper describes TCR Vbeta CDR3 sequencing of 135 peripheral blood samples, made up of 43 ophthalmopathy patients, 70 to 80 hyperthyroidism patients and 17 progressor patients. Prospective prediction of ophthalmopathy was tested in an independent validation cohort of approximately 18 hyperthyroidism patients and 17 patients who later progressed to ophthalmopathy. After blood sampling, hyperthyroidism patients were treated with methimazole at a starting dose of 30 mg daily, and ophthalmopathy patients were treated with high-dose intravenous methylprednisolone. For training and testing, the approximately 97 patients in the discovery cohort were randomly divided in a 7:3 ratio.

Measured from the cysteine to the phenylalanine, the CDR3 is 15 residues long. Here the CDR3 DNA is all that survives: 45 bases in frame from base 1. CDR1 SGHVS and CDR2 FQNEAQ are derived from the germline V gene. Trimming at the junction amounts to 3 bases on V and 5 bases on J, and the germline ends lie 16 bases apart. Amplification of TCR beta CDR3 regions was carried out from RNA transcripts. A first-round RT-PCR of the TCR CDR3 used the HTBI primer set with the Qiagen OneStep RT-PCR kit. The libraries were constructed in a second round of multiplex PCR and then size-selected and purified. Sequencing of the libraries was done on an Illumina HiSeq2000 using paired-end 100 bp reads. The study's own analysis went as follows. SOAPnuke was used to process the raw data, removing reads that contained adapters or uncalled bases, had a mean Phred below 15, or lacked an exact match to the constant primer or identifier. High-quality paired reads were merged with COPE v1.2.5, and unique nucleotide sequences were defined as clonotypes. Clonotypes were aligned to IMGT TRBV, TRBD and TRBJ reference segments using MiTCR v1.1. Only V-J combinations with frequency above 0.0001, covering 99% to 99.2% of repertoires, were analysed. A TCS score was defined as the ratio between F50 (clonal expansion) and ExV (chaos), using BLOSUM62-based TCRdist between CDR3 peptides within each V-J. Welch's t-statistics and random forest reduced approximately 520 V-J features to about 12, which were used in a naive Bayes classifier (R e1071). In TCRdb, the public reads were trimmed at Q25 with fastp and aligned with MiXCR, with productive beta chains retained. A single entry per CDR3 protein holds the most common genes and DNA from its merged rows. V and J calls and clone size were set by TCRdb, not the authors. The sample table holds some 510,000 distinct CDR3 sequences, of which about 20% were seen once. The ten top clones hold about 26% of the sample.

Graves' hyperthyroidism was defined as stable when no progression to ophthalmopathy occurred over 18 months of follow-up. Hyperthyroidism patients were newly diagnosed, with disease duration under 2 months, and aged 18 to 65 years. Exclusion was applied to patients with uncontrolled infections, other autoimmune diseases, pregnancy or lactation. Diagnoses were based on clinical symptoms, serum thyroxine and TRAb, thyroid ultrasound and orbital computed tomography. PBMCs were isolated from more than 8 ml of fresh peripheral blood by Ficoll-Paque density gradient centrifugation. Total RNA was extracted using Trizol reagent, and RNA quality was assessed on an Agilent 2100 Bioanalyzer. This clonotype was counted many times. The clone's antigen remains unknown. Per-nucleotide qualities are absent, and no much larger clonotype sits a single base away. Overall study results and their limits: During validation, the model predicted progression to ophthalmopathy a median of around six months ahead of onset, with almost 71% sensitivity and 72.22% specificity. A 13 V-J signature model separated ophthalmopathy from stable hyperthyroidism, with approximately 87% sensitivity and 81.08% specificity in cross-validation and 80%/75% in testing. No statistical method was used to fix the sample size in advance, and group allocation was not hidden from the investigators. Most expanded thyroid clonotypes (frequency above 0.001) were also detected in blood, suggesting blood repertoires may reflect thyroid immune responses.

This receptor was obtained from a man younger than 35 with Graves' hyperthyroidism. The chain couples TRBV7-8 to TRBJ2-5, with the D gene too uncertain to name. The sequenced sample was blood. The nucleotide sequence reads as follows: TGTGCCAGCAGCTTCCTCGGTCTTCAACCGGAGACCCAGTACTTC. This yields the protein CASSFLGLQPETQYF.